A selection of T cell receptor beta chains follows, all from one sample in a study of regulatory T cells in long-lasting Graves disease. TCRdb reprocessed the multiplex PCR reads via MiXCR and lists one record per CDR3 protein. The sample has 450,000 to 650,000 distinct CDR3 sequences, more than 15% seen once. The sample was also reused in another study, on T cells in Graves' hyperthyroidism and ophthalmopathy.

The material was peripheral blood mononuclear cells (PBMCs), obtained at new diagnosis, from a patient treated with antithyroid drugs. All receptors come from a woman aged 35-65 years with Graves disease. Each CDR3 is given with its conserved first and last residue. The D gene is left open where the match is weak. Clone size appears in some rows only: once, few, many, or a class for an expanded clone.

>15|TRBJ2-2|.|few|TRBV27
TGTGCCAGCAACCGCGACAGCTTGAACACCGGGGAGCTGTTTTTT
CASNRDSLNTGELFF
>12|TRBJ2-3|.|.|TRBV6-1
TGTGCCAGCAGACGACCGGGGGATACGCAGTATTTT
CASRRPGDTQYF
>12|TRBJ2-7|TRBD2|.|TRBV6-1
TGTGCCACCCGACTAGCGTCGGACGAGCAGTACTTC
CATRLASDEQYF
>16|TRBJ2-5|TRBD2|few|TRBV20-1
TGCAGTGCTAGCTCTGGACTAGCGGGGGGCCGAGAGACCCAGTACTTC
CSASSGLAGGRETQYF
>16|TRBJ2-3|.|few|TRBV6-1
TGTGCCAGCAGGACAACGCAGGGGCGTATCACAGATACGCAGTATTTT
CASRTTQGRITDTQYF
>17|TRBJ2-7|TRBD2|many|TRBV11-2
TGTGCCAGCAGCCCCGGGGAGGGGAGGGTTGGGAACTACGAGCAGTACTTC
CASSPGEGRVGNYEQYF
>15|TRBJ2-1|TRBD1|many|TRBV6-2/TRBV6-3
TGTGCCAGCACACTTGGACAGGGGTTATACAATGAGCAGTTCTTC
CASTLGQGLYNEQFF
>17|TRBJ1-5|TRBD1|many|TRBV2
TGTGCCAGCAGTGAAAGGGGCCACAGGGGGCTCGATCAGCCCCAGCATTTT
CASSERGHRGLDQPQHF
>10|TRBJ2-3|.|many|TRBV6-1
TGTGCCAGCATATTAGATACGCAGTATTTT
CASILDTQYF
>14|TRBJ2-5|TRBD2|few|TRBV20-1
TGCAGTGCCACCCCGCGGACTAGCCTAGAGACCCAGTACTTC
CSATPRTSLETQYF
>17|TRBJ1-1|.|.|TRBV3-1
TGTGCCAGCAGCCAAGAACAAGGAGCTGAACCTAACACTGAAGCTTTCTTT
CASSQEQGAEPNTEAFF
>14|TRBJ1-1|TRBD1|many|TRBV11-2
TGTGCCAGCAGCGGCGACAGGGGGGGACCTGAAGCTTTCTTT
CASSGDRGGPEAFF
>14|TRBJ1-2|TRBD1|many|TRBV20-1
TGCAGTGCTACATCAGGGGGCCCAAACTATGGCTACACCTTC
CSATSGGPNYGYTF
>14|TRBJ1-6|TRBD1|.|TRBV6-5
TGTGCCAGCAGTTTAACAGGGGTGGATTCACCCCTCCACTTT
CASSLTGVDSPLHF
>17|TRBJ1-3|TRBD1|few|TRBV18
TGTGCCAGCTCACCTTATGCAGGGGGCGCTTCTGGAAACACCATATATTTT
CASSPYAGGASGNTIYF
>14|TRBJ2-5|TRBD1|many|TRBV10-3
TGTGCCATCTGTGGGGACAGGGATTGGGAGACCCAGTACTTC
CAICGDRDWETQYF
>14|TRBJ1-4|.|few|TRBV4-1
TGCGCCAGCAGCCAAGTGGCCGATTTGGGAGGTTCACTTTTT
CASSQVADLGGSLF
>13|TRBJ2-1|TRBD1|.|TRBV27
TGTGCCAGCAGCTGGGGTCCAGGGGGCAGACAGTTCTTC
CASSWGPGGRQFF
>14|TRBJ2-6|.|few|TRBV28
TGTGCCAGCAGTTACGGGTCTGGGGCCAACGTCCTGACTTTC
CASSYGSGANVLTF
>18|TRBJ2-1|TRBD2|many|TRBV20-1
TGCAGTGCTAGAGATTCCTTAGCGGGGGCCTTAAAGGACAATGAGCAGTTCTTC
CSARDSLAGALKDNEQFF
>15|TRBJ1-4|.|many|TRBV18
TGTGCCAGCTCACCACGGAGGGAGGCTAATGAAAAACTGTTTTTT
CASSPRREANEKLFF
>15|TRBJ1-5|.|many|TRBV7-2
TGTGCCAGCAGCTTCCTCATAGGGAGCAATCAGCCCCAGCATTTT
CASSFLIGSNQPQHF
>14|TRBJ1-5|.|many|TRBV3-1
TGTGCCAGCAGCCAAGAATTTGGGAGTCAGCCCCAGCATTTT
CASSQEFGSQPQHF
>14|TRBJ1-1|.|many|TRBV7-3
TGTGCCAGCAGCGTGGGACCGGCGAACACTGAAGCTTTCTTT
CASSVGPANTEAFF
>14|TRBJ1-2|.|.|TRBV11-3
TGTGCCAGCAGTCCGGCTGGGGGAGCCTATGGCTACACCTTC
CASSPAGGAYGYTF